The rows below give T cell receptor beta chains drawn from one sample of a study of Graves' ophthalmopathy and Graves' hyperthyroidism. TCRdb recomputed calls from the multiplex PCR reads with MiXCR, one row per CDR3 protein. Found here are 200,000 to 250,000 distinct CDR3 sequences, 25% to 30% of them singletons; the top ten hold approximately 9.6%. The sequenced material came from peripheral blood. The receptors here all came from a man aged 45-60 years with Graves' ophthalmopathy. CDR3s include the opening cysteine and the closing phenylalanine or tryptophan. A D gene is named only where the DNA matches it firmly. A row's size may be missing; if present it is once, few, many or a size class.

CDR3 protein: CSARGDGDQPQHF; CDR3 DNA: TGCAGTGCTAGAGGGGACGGGGATCAGCCCCAGCATTTT; D gene: NA; V gene: TRBV20-1; clone size: NA; J gene: TRBJ1-5
CDR3 protein: CASRPLTGSGTEAFF; CDR3 DNA: TGTGCCAGCCGTCCACTAACAGGGTCGGGGACTGAAGCTTTCTTT; D gene: NA; V gene: TRBV6-2/TRBV6-3; clone size: NA; J gene: TRBJ1-1
CDR3 protein: CASSEARQGGYGYTF; CDR3 DNA: TGTGCCAGCAGTGAGGCCCGACAGGGGGGCTATGGCTACACCTTC; D gene: TRBD1; V gene: TRBV6-1; clone size: many; J gene: TRBJ1-2
CDR3 protein: CASSYSGSGPLNTEAFF; CDR3 DNA: TGTGCCAGCAGTTACTCGGGCTCAGGACCGCTGAACACTGAAGCTTTCTTT; D gene: NA; V gene: TRBV6-5; clone size: few; J gene: TRBJ1-1
CDR3 protein: CASNSYYGYTF; CDR3 DNA: TGTGCCAGCAATTCCTACTATGGCTACACCTTC; D gene: NA; V gene: TRBV28; clone size: NA; J gene: TRBJ1-2
CDR3 protein: CASSFAGPPGEQYF; CDR3 DNA: TGTGCCAGCAGTTTCGCGGGACCGCCCGGCGAGCAGTACTTC; D gene: NA; V gene: TRBV12-3/TRBV12-4; clone size: many; J gene: TRBJ2-7
CDR3 protein: CASSHTGELFF; CDR3 DNA: TGTGCCAGCAGCCACACCGGGGAGCTGTTTTTT; D gene: NA; V gene: TRBV7-9; clone size: many; J gene: TRBJ2-2
CDR3 protein: CASRDPTYEQYF; CDR3 DNA: TGCGCCAGCAGGGACCCCACGTACGAGCAGTACTTC; D gene: NA; V gene: TRBV5-1; clone size: many; J gene: TRBJ2-7
CDR3 protein: CASSIADSSYNSPLHF; CDR3 DNA: TGTGCCAGTAGTATAGCCGACAGCTCCTATAATTCACCCCTCCACTTT; D gene: NA; V gene: TRBV19; clone size: NA; J gene: TRBJ1-6
CDR3 protein: CSVEDMLAGNTIYF; CDR3 DNA: TGCAGCGTTGAAGATATGCTAGCTGGAAACACCATATATTTT; D gene: NA; V gene: TRBV29-1; clone size: many; J gene: TRBJ1-3
CDR3 protein: CASSLSGETYEQYF; CDR3 DNA: TGTGCCAGCAGCCTTAGCGGGGAGACCTACGAGCAGTACTTC; D gene: TRBD2; V gene: TRBV7-9; clone size: many; J gene: TRBJ2-7
CDR3 protein: CASSPTSGSQKQYF; CDR3 DNA: TGTGCCAGCAGCCCGACTAGCGGGAGTCAGAAGCAGTACTTC; D gene: TRBD2; V gene: TRBV3-1; clone size: many; J gene: TRBJ2-7
CDR3 protein: CATSRIAGETQYF; CDR3 DNA: TGTGCCACCAGCAGAATAGCGGGGGAGACCCAGTACTTC; D gene: TRBD2; V gene: TRBV15; clone size: medium-sized; J gene: TRBJ2-5
CDR3 protein: CASSERGLTYEQYF; CDR3 DNA: TGTGCCAGCAGTGAACGGGGGTTGACCTACGAGCAGTACTTC; D gene: NA; V gene: TRBV6-1; clone size: many; J gene: TRBJ2-7
CDR3 protein: CATSSLGGYTF; CDR3 DNA: TGTGCCACCAGTTCCTTGGGGGGCTACACCTTC; D gene: NA; V gene: TRBV24-1; clone size: many; J gene: TRBJ1-2
CDR3 protein: CASSQGFEGNTEAFF; CDR3 DNA: TGTGCCAGCAGCCAAGGTTTCGAGGGGAACACTGAAGCTTTCTTT; D gene: NA; V gene: TRBV14; clone size: many; J gene: TRBJ1-1
CDR3 protein: CASSLANSYEQYF; CDR3 DNA: TGTGCCAGCAGTTTAGCGAACTCCTACGAGCAGTACTTC; D gene: NA; V gene: TRBV27; clone size: many; J gene: TRBJ2-7
CDR3 protein: CASSLESGLLNTEAFF; CDR3 DNA: TGCGCCAGCAGCTTGGAATCAGGACTACTGAACACTGAAGCTTTCTTT; D gene: NA; V gene: TRBV5-1; clone size: NA; J gene: TRBJ1-1
CDR3 protein: CATEGLNSPLHF; CDR3 DNA: TGTGCCACAGAGGGGCTTAATTCACCCCTCCACTTT; D gene: NA; V gene: TRBV6-4; clone size: many; J gene: TRBJ1-6
CDR3 protein: CASSLRSGPGSPLHF; CDR3 DNA: TGTGCCAGCAGCTTAAGGTCCGGGCCTGGTTCACCCCTCCACTTT; D gene: NA; V gene: TRBV7-9; clone size: many; J gene: TRBJ1-6
CDR3 protein: CASSELVYEQYF; CDR3 DNA: TGTGCCAGCAGCGAATTGGTCTACGAGCAGTACTTC; D gene: NA; V gene: TRBV11-2; clone size: many; J gene: TRBJ2-7
CDR3 protein: CASSSRGRPSAFF; CDR3 DNA: TGTGCCAGCAGTTCTAGGGGGAGGCCTTCAGCTTTCTTT; D gene: NA; V gene: TRBV12-3/TRBV12-4; clone size: NA; J gene: TRBJ1-1
CDR3 protein: CASSQLGGQGRGSPLHF; CDR3 DNA: TGTGCCAGCAGTCAACTCGGGGGACAGGGTCGAGGTTCACCCCTCCACTTT; D gene: TRBD1; V gene: TRBV6-2/TRBV6-3; clone size: many; J gene: TRBJ1-6
CDR3 protein: CASSEGTYGYTF; CDR3 DNA: TGTGCCAGCAGTGAAGGAACCTATGGCTACACCTTC; D gene: NA; V gene: TRBV28; clone size: once; J gene: TRBJ1-2
CDR3 protein: CASRPGSGDTEAFF; CDR3 DNA: TGTGCCAGCAGGCCCGGGTCGGGGGACACTGAAGCTTTCTTT; D gene: NA; V gene: TRBV7-9; clone size: many; J gene: TRBJ1-1
CDR3 protein: CASSAQDTGELFF; CDR3 DNA: TGTGCCAGCAGTGCGCAAGACACCGGGGAGCTGTTTTTT; D gene: NA; V gene: TRBV6-2/TRBV6-3; clone size: medium-sized; J gene: TRBJ2-2
CDR3 protein: CASGGTSGYQETQYF; CDR3 DNA: TGTGCCAGCGGCGGGACTAGCGGGTACCAAGAGACCCAGTACTTC; D gene: TRBD2; V gene: TRBV6-5; clone size: many; J gene: TRBJ2-5
CDR3 protein: CASSPNPGTRTGELFF; CDR3 DNA: TGTGCCAGCAGTCCCAACCCGGGAACGCGGACCGGGGAGCTGTTTTTT; D gene: NA; V gene: TRBV12-3/TRBV12-4; clone size: NA; J gene: TRBJ2-2
CDR3 protein: CASSTGQLGSNQPQHF; CDR3 DNA: TGTGCCAGCAGTACCGGACAGCTCGGCAGCAATCAGCCCCAGCATTTT; D gene: NA; V gene: TRBV28; clone size: NA; J gene: TRBJ1-5
CDR3 protein: CSAKGGAYEQYF; CDR3 DNA: TGCAGTGCTAAGGGGGGGGCGTACGAGCAGTACTTC; D gene: NA; V gene: TRBV20-1; clone size: many; J gene: TRBJ2-7
CDR3 protein: CSVEAKGAYEQYF; CDR3 DNA: TGCAGCGTTGAGGCCAAAGGGGCCTACGAGCAGTACTTC; D gene: NA; V gene: TRBV29-1; clone size: many; J gene: TRBJ2-7
CDR3 protein: CASRSWENEQFF; CDR3 DNA: TGTGCCAGCAGATCGTGGGAGAATGAGCAGTTCTTC; D gene: NA; V gene: TRBV2; clone size: many; J gene: TRBJ2-1
CDR3 protein: CASSYWEYTGELFF; CDR3 DNA: TGTGCCAGCAGTTATTGGGAATACACCGGGGAGCTGTTTTTT; D gene: NA; V gene: TRBV6-5; clone size: many; J gene: TRBJ2-2
CDR3 protein: CASSEARGLEQYF; CDR3 DNA: TGTGCCAGCAGTGAAGCAAGGGGGTTAGAGCAGTACTTC; D gene: NA; V gene: TRBV2; clone size: many; J gene: TRBJ2-7
CDR3 protein: CASRRDWALQETQYF; CDR3 DNA: TGTGCCAGCAGACGAGACTGGGCATTACAAGAGACCCAGTACTTC; D gene: NA; V gene: TRBV6-1; clone size: NA; J gene: TRBJ2-5
CDR3 protein: CATSRSRGGETQYF; CDR3 DNA: TGTGCCACCAGCAGATCCAGGGGTGGAGAGACCCAGTACTTC; D gene: NA; V gene: TRBV15; clone size: many; J gene: TRBJ2-5
CDR3 protein: CASSLGVGRNEQYF; CDR3 DNA: TGTGCCAGCAGTTTAGGGGTAGGGCGCAACGAGCAGTACTTC; D gene: NA; V gene: TRBV12-3/TRBV12-4; clone size: NA; J gene: TRBJ2-7
CDR3 protein: CASKGTGATYEQYF; CDR3 DNA: TGTGCCAGCAAAGGGACAGGGGCCACCTACGAGCAGTACTTC; D gene: TRBD1; V gene: TRBV12-3/TRBV12-4; clone size: many; J gene: TRBJ2-7
CDR3 protein: CASSGGGVEYGEQYF; CDR3 DNA: TGTGCCAGCAGTGGAGGGGGGGTTGAGTACGGAGAGCAGTACTTC; D gene: NA; V gene: TRBV6-1; clone size: NA; J gene: TRBJ2-7
CDR3 protein: CASSPGTGINYGYTF; CDR3 DNA: TGTGCCAGCAGCCCTGGGACAGGGATTAACTATGGCTACACCTTC; D gene: TRBD1; V gene: TRBV7-2; clone size: once; J gene: TRBJ1-2
CDR3 protein: CASSLLGQGSYSTEAFF; CDR3 DNA: TGTGCCAGCAGCCTACTAGGACAGGGCTCCTATAGCACTGAAGCTTTCTTT; D gene: TRBD1; V gene: TRBV6-6; clone size: many; J gene: TRBJ1-1
CDR3 protein: CASSLVGGGHQPQHF; CDR3 DNA: TGTGCCAGCAGTTTAGTGGGCGGAGGCCATCAGCCCCAGCATTTT; D gene: NA; V gene: TRBV12-3/TRBV12-4; clone size: NA; J gene: TRBJ1-5
CDR3 protein: CASSQGLSKETQYF; CDR3 DNA: TGCGCCAGCAGCCAAGGACTCTCCAAAGAGACCCAGTACTTC; D gene: NA; V gene: TRBV4-1; clone size: many; J gene: TRBJ2-5
CDR3 protein: CSAREGSLSYEQYF; CDR3 DNA: TGCAGTGCTAGAGAGGGCAGCCTTTCCTACGAGCAGTACTTC; D gene: NA; V gene: TRBV20-1; clone size: many; J gene: TRBJ2-7
CDR3 protein: CASSNFNYGYTF; CDR3 DNA: TGTGCCAGCAGCAATTTCAACTATGGCTACACCTTC; D gene: NA; V gene: TRBV25-1; clone size: NA; J gene: TRBJ1-2
CDR3 protein: CASSPNRGWNQPQHF; CDR3 DNA: TGTGCCAGCAGCCCTAACAGGGGGTGGAATCAGCCCCAGCATTTT; D gene: TRBD1; V gene: TRBV12-3/TRBV12-4; clone size: NA; J gene: TRBJ1-5
CDR3 protein: CAIGWGGSSYEQYF; CDR3 DNA: TGTGCCATCGGCTGGGGCGGCAGCTCCTACGAGCAGTACTTC; D gene: NA; V gene: TRBV10-3; clone size: many; J gene: TRBJ2-7
CDR3 protein: CASSPGTSGTGELFF; CDR3 DNA: TGTGCCAGTAGTCCCGGGACTAGCGGTACCGGGGAGCTGTTTTTT; D gene: TRBD2; V gene: TRBV19; clone size: many; J gene: TRBJ2-2
CDR3 protein: CASSRSRGGYSPLHF; CDR3 DNA: TGTGCCAGCAGTAGGAGCCGAGGGGGGTATTCACCCCTCCACTTT; D gene: NA; V gene: TRBV6-2/TRBV6-3; clone size: NA; J gene: TRBJ1-6
CDR3 protein: CASSLAAYSGNTIYF; CDR3 DNA: TGTGCCAGCAGCTTGGCGGCTTACTCTGGAAACACCATATATTTT; D gene: NA; V gene: TRBV11-2; clone size: many; J gene: TRBJ1-3
CDR3 protein: CASSYMDRNSPLHF; CDR3 DNA: TGTGCCAGCAGTTATATGGACCGGAATTCACCCCTCCACTTT; D gene: NA; V gene: TRBV6-4; clone size: NA; J gene: TRBJ1-6
CDR3 protein: CASSYSWRSGANVLTF; CDR3 DNA: TGTGCCAGCAGTTACTCTTGGCGCTCTGGGGCCAACGTCCTGACTTTC; D gene: NA; V gene: TRBV6-5; clone size: many; J gene: TRBJ2-6
CDR3 protein: CASSLAGQGVSHEQYF; CDR3 DNA: TGTGCCAGCAGCCTCGCGGGACAGGGGGTGTCCCACGAGCAGTACTTC; D gene: TRBD1; V gene: TRBV12-3/TRBV12-4; clone size: many; J gene: TRBJ2-7
CDR3 protein: CASSQAGGGSGQETQYF; CDR3 DNA: TGTGCCAGCAGCCAAGCAGGGGGGGGTTCTGGCCAAGAGACCCAGTACTTC; D gene: NA; V gene: TRBV4-2; clone size: many; J gene: TRBJ2-5